This TCR beta chain originates from a study of T cell repertoires in cytomegalovirus infection (dated by TCRdb to about 2019). About the study as a whole: Because public TCR beta signatures pointed to carriage of CMV infection together with the matching HLA type, the HLA type of each donor mattered for the analysis. Study-wide conclusions, independent of this receptor: In both this cohort and an independent roughly 350-donor cohort, the cumulative frequency of public TCR beta family members distinguished carriers of CMV infection plus the relevant HLA type. In the ex vivo response, HLA-C-restricted CMV-specific TCR beta clonotypes were dominant, and in two of eight donors the single most frequent clonotype came from this HLA-C-restricted group.

The germline V gene (reference sequence) gives CDR1 as LNHDA and CDR2 as SQIVND. From cysteine to phenylalanine, the CDR3 is 15 amino acids long. The DNA shown is the 45-base CDR3, in frame from base 1. Trimming removed 2 bases from V and 4 bases from J, leaving 12 bases between the germline ends. Sequencing relied on an Illumina HiSeq 1500. TCRdb reran the public reads through fastp at Q25 and MiXCR, keeping productive beta chains. Each CDR3 protein gets just one entry, which takes the most common genes and DNA from the rows behind it. The sample has 500,000 or so distinct CDR3 sequences on record, approximately 15% of them singletons. The ten largest clones take up roughly a quarter of the sample. This clonotype was picked up many times. Its antigen is still unknown. Nothing much larger sits one base from this clone, and base qualities are not available.

The receptor comes from a human donor in good health (CMV status not recorded). Some clones in this sample may be carry-over from other donors' samples. Sequencing was done on a sample of CD8+ T cells from PBMCs. The chain is assembled from TRBV19 and TRBJ2-1; the D segment cannot be called with confidence. For the CDR3, the sequence is CASSITLEPYNEQFF. The DNA is TGTGCCAGTAGTATAACCCTAGAACCGTACAATGAGCAGTTCTTC.